This T cell receptor (beta chain) was documented in a study of cytomegalovirus exposure and HLA in healthy donors. Findings and caveats of the study: When the data were analyzed later, several of the most significant clusters appeared to be linked to common viral pathogens. Presence/absence analyses supposed approximately even sequencing depth among donors.

This clone has a single count. The target antigen is unknown. Primers included in the PCR were 60 Vbeta and 13 Jbeta primers. Per the study methods: Later, an analysis found approximately 80 million unique TCR beta chains, and around 10 million of these were shared. Clones were read by immunoSEQ multiplex PCR, and TCRdb kept only the in-frame ones, dropping some. V and J calls and clone size follow that table, whereas D and trimming were derived from the DNA. The sample has hundreds of thousands of clones, roughly 80% seen once; the top ten hold 3.5% to 4%. Germline-derived CDR1 and CDR2 are MNHNS and SASEGT. CDR3 size: 13 residues.

This receptor was taken from a male donor in good health and CMV-seronegative. The chain uses TRBV6-1 and TRBJ2-7; D might be TRBD2 (5 bases). The DNA end lines up better with TRBJ2-5; the J call may be wrong. The specimen sequenced was PBMCs. The CDR3 DNA reads as TGTGCCAGCAGGAGGAGGAACCAAGAGACCCAGTACTTC. It encodes CASRRRNQETQYF.